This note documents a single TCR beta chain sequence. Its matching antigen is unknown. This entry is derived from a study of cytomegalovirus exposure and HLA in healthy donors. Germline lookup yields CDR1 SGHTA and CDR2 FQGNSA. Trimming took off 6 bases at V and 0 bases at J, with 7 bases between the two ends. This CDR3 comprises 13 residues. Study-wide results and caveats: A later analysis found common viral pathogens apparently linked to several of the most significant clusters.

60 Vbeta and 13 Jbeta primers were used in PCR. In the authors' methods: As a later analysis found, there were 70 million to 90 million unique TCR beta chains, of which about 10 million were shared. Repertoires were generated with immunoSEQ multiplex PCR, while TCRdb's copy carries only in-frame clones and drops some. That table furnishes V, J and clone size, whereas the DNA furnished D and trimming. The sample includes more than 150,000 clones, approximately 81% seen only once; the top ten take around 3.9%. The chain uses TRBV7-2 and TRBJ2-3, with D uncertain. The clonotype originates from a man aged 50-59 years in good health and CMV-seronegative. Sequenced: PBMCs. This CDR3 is CASRVGSTDTQYF. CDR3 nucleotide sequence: TGTGCCAGCAGGGTGGGCAGCACAGATACGCAGTATTTT.